The 32 T cell receptor beta chains in this list originate from one sample, sequenced in a study of blood T cell repertoires in COVID-19. Sequencing was performed with immunoSEQ multiplex PCR; in TCRdb, only in-frame clones are kept and a portion is missing. The sample carries around 200,000 clones, 86% recorded once. Sequences were obtained from PBMCs or T cells enriched from blood (not recorded which). Receptors originate from a young woman who had been exposed to COVID-19.

This chain links TRBV5-1 with TRBJ2-3; D may be TRBD2 (6 bases). The germline V gene has CDR1 SGHRS and CDR2 YFSETQ. Trimming removed 0 bases from V and 5 bases from J, with 16 bases in between. The CDR3 contains 16 residues. The CDR3 DNA follows: TGCGCCAGCAGCTTGGGCCCAGGGCGGGATTTAGATACGCAGTATTTT. Amino acids: CASSLGPGRDLDTQYF.

The chain couples TRBV9 to TRBJ1-1; D remains ambiguous. Per germline, CDR1 SGDLS and CDR2 YYNGEE. Trimming removed 0 bases from V and 2 bases from J, with 8 bases in between. This CDR3 has 14 residues. Here the CDR3 DNA reads TGTGCCAGCAGCGTAGAACACCAAAACACTGAAGCTTTCTTT. The encoded protein is CASSVEHQNTEAFF.

The chain employs TRBV9 and TRBJ1-3, with 10 bases that match TRBD1. J was trimmed by 3 bases and V by 3 bases; bases with no gene match: 3. Germline CDR1 is SGDLS and CDR2 is YYNGEE. This CDR3 has 15 residues. The CDR3 region is CASSATGGGGNTIYF. In DNA form, the CDR3 reads TGTGCCAGCAGCGCGACAGGGGGCGGTGGAAACACCATATATTTT.

This clone was seen a few times. DNA for the CDR3: TGTGCCAGCAGCTTAGTGGGAGGAGAGACCCAGTACTTC. It is translated as CASSLVGGETQYF. The V and J genes are TRBV7-9 and TRBJ2-5; D is possibly TRBD2 (6 bases). The CDR3 totals 13 residues. The ends were cut back, 1 base at V and 4 bases at J, with 7 bases in the middle. Germline V gene sequence: CDR1 SEHNR, CDR2 FQNEAQ (reference sequence).

This clone was seen just once. This rearrangement joins TRBV10-3 to TRBJ1-1, with 7 bases aligning to TRBD1. This CDR3 region has 15 residues. Germline V CDR1 and CDR2: ENHRY, SYGVKD. The V gene end was trimmed by 4 bases and the J gene end by 1 base; junction bases not matched to a gene: 6. CDR3 protein: CAISGRTGSNTEAFF. DNA for the CDR3: TGTGCCATCAGTGGGCGGACAGGCTCGAACACTGAAGCTTTCTTT.

This chain joins TRBV7-9 and TRBJ1-3, with 10 bases fitting TRBD1. J lost 0 bases, V lost 5 bases, and 16 bases had no gene match. This CDR3 is built from 20 residues. Per the germline V gene, CDR1 is SEHNR and CDR2 is FQNEAQ (reference sequence). Here the CDR3 reads CASSTRAGQGSPYSGNTIYF. In nucleotides, the CDR3 is TGTGCCAGCAGCACCCGGGCGGGACAGGGGTCACCGTACTCTGGAAACACCATATATTTT.

This rearrangement joins TRBV11-2 to TRBJ2-7, with D uncertain. The V end was cut by 5 bases, the J end by 4 bases, with 15 bases between. Per the germline V gene, CDR1 is SGHAT and CDR2 is FQNNGV. The CDR3 runs 14 residues. CDR3 in DNA: TGTGCCAGCAGCCCCCATGAGGTCGCTTACGAGCAGTACTTC. Amino acid sequence: CASSPHEVAYEQYF.

In its sample, this clone was seen a few times. The gene calls are TRBV7-2 and TRBJ2-3; perhaps TRBD2 as D (7 bases). The V end lost 7 bases, the J end lost 5 bases, and 19 bases lay between the germline ends. Germline-derived CDR1 and CDR2 are SGHTA and FQGNSA. The CDR3 runs to 15 residues. The CDR3 sequence is CASTNAGAGRDTQYF. CDR3 nucleotides: TGTGCCAGCACCAACGCGGGGGCGGGGAGAGATACGCAGTATTTT.

The CDR3 loop is CASSLQGQLNEKLFF. The CDR3 coding sequence is TGCGCCAGCAGCTTGCAGGGTCAGCTTAATGAAAAACTGTTTTTT. The chain employs TRBV5-1 and TRBJ1-4; a weak D match, TRBD1 (5 bases). This CDR3 contains 15 residues. Germline assignment: CDR1 SGHRS and CDR2 YFSETQ. V was shortened by 1 base and J by 4 bases, with 11 bases between the two germline ends.

The chain uses TRBV5-8 and TRBJ2-3; D perhaps matches TRBD1 (6 bases). Germline CDR1 and CDR2: SGHTS and YDEGEE. This CDR3 is 16 amino acids long. The V gene lost 2 bases and the J gene lost 5 bases, with 18 bases spanning the gap. The CDR3 DNA is TGTGCCAGCAGCTTTACGAGGGGGACCTCAGGAGATACGCAGTATTTT. Translated, it gives CASSFTRGTSGDTQYF.

The chain employs TRBV19 and TRBJ2-3; 7 nucleotides match TRBD2. Germline CDR1 reads LNHDA; CDR2 reads SQIVND (reference sequence). This CDR3 contains 15 residues. J gave up 2 bases and V 3 bases, and 5 bases lay outside the gene matches. CDR3 protein: CASSIRGGVTDTQYF. The CDR3, as DNA: TGTGCCAGTAGTATCCGTGGGGGGGTCACAGATACGCAGTATTTT.

V and J are TRBV14 and TRBJ2-2; 10 bases match TRBD1. V lost 2 bases, J lost 5 bases, and 2 bases stayed unmatched. The CDR3 is made up of 15 amino acids. CDR1 SGHDN and CDR2 FVKESK come from the germline V gene. CDR3 sequence (DNA): TGTGCCAGCAGCCAACCGGGACAGGGGACCGGGGAGCTGTTTTTT. Residues: CASSQPGQGTGELFF.

CDR3 sequence: CASSLSGLTDTQYF. The CDR3 DNA is TGTGCCAGCAGTTTATCGGGTCTCACAGATACGCAGTATTTT. The V call is TRBV28, the J call TRBJ2-3; the D is unclear. Germline loops: CDR1 MDHEN, CDR2 SYDVKM. This CDR3 has 14 amino acids. The V end was cut by 1 base, the J end by 2 bases, with 7 bases between.

The chain couples TRBV2 to TRBJ1-2; 10 nucleotides match TRBD1. This CDR3 is 12 amino acids long. Germline loops: CDR1 SNHLY, CDR2 FYNNEI. J was trimmed by 8 bases and V by 5 bases; bases with no gene match: 2. This CDR3 reads CASSPGQGGYTF. CDR3 nucleotide sequence: TGTGCCAGCAGTCCGGGACAGGGGGGCTACACCTTC.

The chain joins TRBV4-2 to TRBJ2-1; D is possibly TRBD2 (7 bases). The CDR3 runs to 14 residues. The germline V and J ends were trimmed by 1 base and 8 bases, with 12 bases remaining between them. Germline CDR1 and CDR2: LGHNA and YNFKEQ. CDR3 sequence reads: CASSQVGGGDEQFF. CDR3 nucleotides: TGTGCCAGCAGCCAAGTGGGGGGGGGCGATGAGCAGTTCTTC.

V and J are TRBV6-2 or TRBV6-3 and TRBJ2-3; D is unresolved. This CDR3 is 12 amino acids long. Looked up from germline, CDR1 is MNHEY and CDR2 is SVGEGT. V was clipped by 2 bases and J by 3 bases, with 3 bases between them. CDR3 nucleotide sequence: TGTGCCAGCAGTTACCAGACAGATACGCAGTATTTT. As protein: CASSYQTDTQYF.

This chain joins TRBV27 and TRBJ1-4, with D possibly matching TRBD1 (6 bases). This CDR3 spans 15 amino acids. V shed 6 bases and J shed 5 bases, with 16 bases lying between them. The germline V gene encodes CDR1 MNHEY and CDR2 SMNVEV (reference sequence). Here the CDR3 reads CASRHRGTANEKLFF. The CDR3 DNA is TGTGCCAGCAGACATAGGGGGACGGCAAATGAAAAACTGTTTTTT.

The genes are TRBV30 and TRBJ1-4; 10 bases are a match to TRBD1. Germline trimming cut 5 bases from V and 6 bases from J; bases unmatched to any gene: 6. The CDR3 is made up of 14 amino acids. Germline-derived CDR1 and CDR2 are GTSNPN and SVGIG (reference sequence). The CDR3 DNA sequence: TGTGCCTGGTCCTATGGGACAGGGGATGAAAAACTGTTTTTT. Translating gives CAWSYGTGDEKLFF.

The gene calls are TRBV5-1 and TRBJ2-3; 7 bases map to TRBD2. CDR3 length equals 15 residues. The V segment lost 1 base and the J segment 3 bases; nucleotides outside the gene matches: 5. The germline CDR1 and CDR2 sequences are SGHRS and YFSETQ. CDR3 protein: CASSLRTSETDTQYF. CDR3 DNA sequence: TGCGCCAGCAGCTTGAGAACTAGCGAAACAGATACGCAGTATTTT.

V and J are TRBV19 and TRBJ2-7, with TRBD1 matching 8 bases. J was trimmed by 3 bases and V by 8 bases; bases with no gene match: 12. Germline CDR1 reads LNHDA; CDR2 reads SQIVND (reference sequence). The CDR3 spans 15 residues. In DNA, the CDR3 is TGTGCCAGTGGCTCCATGGGGACAGGTCACTACGAGCAGTACTTC. Protein product: CASGSMGTGHYEQYF.

The V gene is TRBV3-1 (or the pseudogene TRBV3-2), the J gene TRBJ1-1; D is possibly TRBD1 (5 bases). V lost 4 bases and J 6 bases, leaving 15 bases between the germline ends. This CDR3 has 14 residues. Germline V lookup: CDR1 LGHDT, CDR2 YNNKEL (reference sequence). CDR3 amino acids: CASSPQGGAAEAFF. DNA for the CDR3: TGTGCCAGCAGCCCTCAGGGAGGTGCGGCTGAAGCTTTCTTT.

This chain connects TRBV7-8 to TRBJ2-4; unclear D gene. Trimming pared 1 base from V and 8 bases from J, leaving 9 bases between. This CDR3 is 13 amino acids long. Germline V gene sequence: CDR1 SGHVS, CDR2 FQNEAQ. The CDR3 DNA is TGTGCCAGCAGCTTAGGGCGGTTGGACATTCAGTACTTC. Residues: CASSLGRLDIQYF.

This chain connects TRBV2 to TRBJ1-1, with TRBD1 identical over 9 bases. In germline, CDR1 is SNHLY, CDR2 FYNNEI. The CDR3 runs to 12 residues. Losses at the gene ends were 6 bases for V and 10 bases for J; bases not matched to a gene: 6. CDR3 in amino acids: CASRDDRGTAFF. The CDR3 bases are TGTGCCAGCAGGGATGACAGGGGGACAGCTTTCTTT.

The chain recombines TRBV30 with TRBJ1-4; the D gene is possibly TRBD1 (6 bases). Per the germline V gene, CDR1 is GTSNPN and CDR2 is SVGIG (reference sequence). The CDR3 is made up of 14 amino acids. Trimming removed 3 bases from V and 3 bases from J, with 11 bases in between. CDR3 protein: CAWSQGLANEKLFF. The CDR3 DNA sequence: TGTGCCTGGAGCCAGGGGTTAGCTAATGAAAAACTGTTTTTT.

CDR3 protein: CASNLPGSYEQYF. In DNA form, the CDR3 reads TGCGCCAGCAACCTCCCGGGCTCCTACGAGCAGTACTTC. The rearrangement uses TRBV5-1 and TRBJ2-7; D not certain. Trimming pared 6 bases from V and 0 bases from J, leaving 10 bases between. This CDR3 is 13 amino acids long. Germline-derived CDR1 and CDR2 are SGHRS and YFSETQ.

A note on this clone: One junction end does not reproduce the germline sequence, and a read error may be involved. The rearrangement links TRBV7-7 to TRBJ2-1; 9 positions match TRBD2. The V gene's germline CDR1 is SSHAT and CDR2 FNYEAQ (reference sequence). The length of the CDR3 is 15 residues. CDR3 region: CASSRGGAVFDEQFF. The CDR3, as DNA: TGTGCTAGCAGCCGCGGGGGGGCCGTTTTCGATGAGCAGTTCTTC.

The rearrangement uses TRBV3-1 (or the pseudogene TRBV3-2) and TRBJ2-1; TRBD2 matches at 14 bases. The germline gives CDR1 LGHDT, CDR2 YNNKEL (reference sequence). The junction had 8 bases not matched to a gene; V was cut back by 5 bases and J by 8 bases. CDR3 length: 16 amino acids. CDR3 sequence: CASSSRTSGGKDEQFF. The CDR3 DNA reads as TGTGCCAGCAGCTCCCGGACTAGCGGGGGGAAGGATGAGCAGTTCTTC.

This clone was seen a handful of times. The chain is built from TRBV6-5 and TRBJ1-3; possible D gene TRBD1, 6 bases. Looked up from germline, CDR1 is MNHEY and CDR2 is SVGAGI. V lost 6 bases and J 4 bases, leaving 13 bases between the germline ends. CDR3 length: 14 amino acids. CDR3 in amino acids: CASRPTGSGNTIYF. CDR3 nucleotides: TGTGCCAGCAGACCTACAGGGTCCGGAAACACCATATATTTT.

This sequence joins TRBV28 and TRBJ1-1; 7 positions agree with TRBD1. CDR3 size: 16 residues. J was trimmed by 2 bases and V by 1 base; bases with no gene match: 7. Germline assignment: CDR1 MDHEN and CDR2 SYDVKM. The CDR3 loop is CASSLLTGSGNTEAFF. For the CDR3, the DNA is TGTGCCAGCAGTTTATTGACAGGGTCGGGAAACACTGAAGCTTTCTTT. Drawing the rest from reference TRBV28 and TRBJ1-1, the complete variable domain is DVKVTQSSRYLVKRTGEKVFLECVQDMDHENMFWYRQDPGLGLRLIYFSYDVKMKEKGDIPEGYSVSREKKERFSLILESASTNQTSMYLCASSLLTGSGNTEAFFGQGTRLTVV.

The chain uses TRBV3-1 (or the pseudogene TRBV3-2) and TRBJ1-6; possible D gene TRBD1, 5 bases. The CDR3 length is 14 residues. Per germline, CDR1 LGHDT and CDR2 YNNKEL (reference sequence). The V and J ends lost 6 bases and 7 bases respectively, with 13 bases between them. The CDR3 coding sequence is TGTGCCAGCAGGGCAGGGTTGGTAAATTCACCCCTCCACTTT. Translation gives CASRAGLVNSPLHF.

The chain employs TRBV2 and TRBJ1-1, with D maybe TRBD1 (6 bases). Germline lookup yields CDR1 SNHLY and CDR2 FYNNEI. Trimming cost V 3 bases and J 3 bases, with 11 bases left between them. This CDR3 has 14 amino acids. The CDR3 reads CASSDPTGYTEAFF. CDR3 bases: TGTGCCAGCAGTGACCCCACAGGGTACACTGAAGCTTTCTTT.

The chain combines TRBV19 with TRBJ1-2; 8 bases match TRBD1. Germline CDR1 LNHDA, CDR2 SQIVND (reference sequence). The CDR3 contains 14 residues. Losses at the gene ends were 5 bases for V and 4 bases for J; bases not matched to a gene: 6. Written as DNA, the CDR3 is TGTGCCAGTAGTCCCCGGACAGGGACCTATGGCTACACCTTC. Protein product: CASSPRTGTYGYTF.